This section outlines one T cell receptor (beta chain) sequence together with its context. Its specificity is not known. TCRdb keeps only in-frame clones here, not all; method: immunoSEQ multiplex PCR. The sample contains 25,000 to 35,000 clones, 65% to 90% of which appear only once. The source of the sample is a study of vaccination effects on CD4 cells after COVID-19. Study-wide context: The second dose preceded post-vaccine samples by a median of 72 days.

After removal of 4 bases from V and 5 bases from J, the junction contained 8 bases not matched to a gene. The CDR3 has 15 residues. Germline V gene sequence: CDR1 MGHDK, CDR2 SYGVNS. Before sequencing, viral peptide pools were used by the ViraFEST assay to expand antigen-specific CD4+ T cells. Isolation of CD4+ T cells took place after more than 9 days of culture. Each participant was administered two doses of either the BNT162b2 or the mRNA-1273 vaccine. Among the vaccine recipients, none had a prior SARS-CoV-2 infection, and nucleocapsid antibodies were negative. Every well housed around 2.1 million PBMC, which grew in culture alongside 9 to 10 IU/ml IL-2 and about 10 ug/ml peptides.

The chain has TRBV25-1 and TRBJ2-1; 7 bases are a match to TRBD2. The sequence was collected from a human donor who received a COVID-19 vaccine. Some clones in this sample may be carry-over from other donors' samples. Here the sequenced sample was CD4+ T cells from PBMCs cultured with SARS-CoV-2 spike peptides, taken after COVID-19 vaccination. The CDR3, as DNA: TGTGCCAGCAGTGGCATCGGGACTATTGACAATGAGCAGTTCTTC. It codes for CASSGIGTIDNEQFF.